The present entry profiles one T cell receptor (beta chain) with its context. The antigen remains undetermined. This specimen comes from a study of beta chain features in type 1 diabetes. In germline, CDR1 is KGHSH, CDR2 LQKENI. Trimming took off 5 bases at V and 12 bases at J, with 12 bases between the two ends. This CDR3 contains 11 residues. Investigators reverse transcribed all isolated RNA, so they sequenced expressed TCRB transcripts. Only in-frame clones appear in the TCRdb table, and some are missing; sequencing was by immunoSEQ multiplex PCR. The sample includes around 360,000 clones, about 12% seen only once; the top ten take 0.0095% to 0.013%. The study's findings and limits: Among patients with Type 1 diabetes, TCRB CDR3s were moderately but significantly shorter in every one of the four CD4+ subsets.

The rearrangement links TRBV18 to TRBJ2-3, with D perhaps matching TRBD2 (6 bases). The receptor was derived from a woman under 30 with type 1 diabetes. Sequencing was carried out using naive CD4+ T cells from blood. The CDR3 region has the DNA TGTGCCAGCTCATGGGACTTACTTCAGTATTTT. Translation: CASSWDLLQYF.